This entry lists 24 T cell receptor beta chains sequenced from one sample in a study of T cells in localized non-small cell lung cancer. Generated by immunoSEQ multiplex PCR, the TCRdb table keeps only in-frame clones and is missing some. The top ten hold about a sixth of the sample, which has about 48,000 clones, about 72% seen once. The sequencing used peripheral blood, collected before any cancer treatment. These receptors all stem from a man aged 35-69 years with stage I squamous cell lung carcinoma.

The count of this clone is one. The chain couples TRBV7-2 to TRBJ2-1; 12 bases fit TRBD2. In germline, CDR1 is SGHTA, CDR2 FQGNSA. V trimming: 4 bases; J trimming: 4 bases; junction bases outside the gene matches: 5. This CDR3 is built from 16 residues. The CDR3: CASSSSSGGDYNEQFF. CDR3 bases: TGTGCCAGCAGCTCCTCTAGCGGGGGGGATTACAATGAGCAGTTCTTC.

The V gene is TRBV5-6, the J gene TRBJ2-5, with D uncertain. Germline CDR1 and CDR2: SGHDT and YYEEEE. This CDR3 comprises 13 residues. The V gene lost 0 bases and the J gene lost 2 bases, with 5 bases spanning the gap. CDR3 nucleotide sequence: TGTGCCAGCAGCTTGGTACTTCAAGAGACCCAGTACTTC. This encodes CASSLVLQETQYF.

This clone was seen only once. CDR3 bases: TGTGCCAGCAGCTCCGGGACAACGAACACCGGGGAGCTGTTTTTT. Translated: CASSSGTTNTGELFF. V and J are TRBV5-4 and TRBJ2-2, with D possibly being TRBD1 (6 bases). The CDR3 loop spans 15 amino acids. Deletions cut 3 bases from V and 0 bases from J, with 9 bases between. Per the germline V gene, CDR1 is SGHNT and CDR2 is YYREEE (reference sequence). Full variable domain (rest looked up from reference TRBV5-4 and TRBJ2-2): ETGVTQSPTHLIKTRGQQVTLRCSSQSGHNTVSWYQQALGQGPQFIFQYYREEENGRGNFPPRFSGLQFPNYSSELNVNALELDDSALYLCASSSGTTNTGELFFGEGSRLTVL.

The rearrangement uses TRBV4-1 and TRBJ2-2; no firm D call. Trimming took off 3 bases at V and 6 bases at J, with 2 bases between the two ends. The germline CDR1 and CDR2 sequences are MGHRA and YSYEKL. This CDR3 is built from 11 residues. The CDR3, as DNA: TGCGCCAGCAGCCAGGCCGGGGAGCTGTTTTTT. Translating gives CASSQAGELFF.

The rearrangement joins TRBV11-2 to TRBJ1-1, with a weak D call TRBD1 (6 bases). Germline V gene data show CDR1 as SGHAT and CDR2 as FQNNGV. Trimming stripped 6 bases from V and 1 base from J, with 9 bases between. The CDR3 consists of 13 residues. The CDR3 reads CASRVQGNTEAFF. The CDR3 DNA sequence: TGTGCCAGCAGAGTACAGGGGAACACTGAAGCTTTCTTT. The entire variable domain, with the rest obtained from reference TRBV11-2 and TRBJ1-1, is as follows: EAGVAQSPRYKIIEKRQSVAFWCNPISGHATLYWYQQILGQGPKLLIQFQNNGVVDDSQLPKDRFSAERLKGVDSTLKIQPAKLEDSAVYLCASRVQGNTEAFFGQGTRLTVV.

The chain recombines TRBV7-3 with TRBJ2-3; no firm D call. The CDR3 length is 15 residues. In germline, CDR1 is SGHTA, CDR2 FQGTGA. Trimming took off 1 base at V and 0 bases at J, with 8 bases between the two ends. CDR3 residues: CASSLKALSTDTQYF. CDR3 in DNA: TGTGCCAGCAGCTTAAAGGCCCTAAGCACAGATACGCAGTATTTT.

The chain recombines TRBV7-9 with TRBJ1-3, with D hard to call. The CDR3 is 16 amino acids. Germline CDR1 and CDR2: SEHNR and FQNEAQ (reference sequence). V was cut by 3 bases and J by 4 bases, with 16 bases left in between. The CDR3 coding sequence is TGTGCCAGCAGCTTCTTGCGAGACTTGTCAGGAAACACCATATATTTT. It encodes CASSFLRDLSGNTIYF.

The rearrangement joins TRBV25-1 to TRBJ1-2, with D possibly being TRBD1 (6 bases). Per the germline V gene, CDR1 is MGHDK and CDR2 is SYGVNS. CDR3 size: 12 residues. V shed 10 bases and J shed 3 bases, with 12 bases lying between them. This chain's CDR3 is CATQDRYYGYTF. CDR3 coding DNA: TGTGCCACCCAGGACAGATACTATGGCTACACCTTC.

The chain couples TRBV5-6 to TRBJ1-2; D remains ambiguous. The CDR3 has 14 amino acids. The germline V and J ends were trimmed by 1 base and 9 bases, with 16 bases remaining between them. CDR1 is SGHDT, CDR2 YYEEEE, per germline. CDR3 sequence: CASSLIGGRKRYTF. The CDR3 bases are TGTGCCAGCAGCTTGATCGGCGGCCGTAAACGCTACACCTTC.

The chain combines TRBV7-8 with TRBJ1-2, with 9 bases that match TRBD1. Germline CDR1 is SGHVS and CDR2 is FQNEAQ. V trimming: 5 bases; J trimming: 6 bases; junction bases outside the gene matches: 4. The CDR3 contains 13 residues. CDR3: CASSPRQGDGYTF. The CDR3, as DNA: TGTGCCAGCAGCCCCCGACAGGGGGATGGCTACACCTTC.

At least ten counts were recorded for this clone. The chain is built from TRBV28 and TRBJ1-2; 11 nucleotides agree with TRBD1. Trimming took 9 bases from V and 6 from J; bases not matched to a gene: 3. The V gene's germline CDR1 is MDHEN and CDR2 SYDVKM. The CDR3 has 12 residues. CDR3: CASRTGGNGYTF. The DNA for the CDR3 is TGTGCCAGTAGGACAGGGGGCAATGGCTACACCTTC.

This clone was detected only once. The chain employs TRBV5-6 and TRBJ2-1; D possibly matches TRBD1 or TRBD2 (5 bases each). Germline V gene data show CDR1 as SGHDT and CDR2 as YYEEEE. The CDR3 is made up of 14 amino acids. The V and J ends lost 0 bases and 3 bases respectively, with 7 bases between them. CDR3 residues: CASSLGGYYNEQFF. Written as DNA, the CDR3 is TGTGCCAGCAGCTTGGGGGGGTACTACAATGAGCAGTTCTTC.

V usage is TRBV11-3 and J usage is TRBJ2-2, with TRBD2 matching over 10 bases. This CDR3 region has 18 residues. Germline CDR1 reads SGHNT; CDR2 reads YENEEA. With 4 bases clipped from V and 6 bases from J, the junction kept 14 bases outside the gene matches. CDR3 DNA sequence: TGTGCCAGCAGCTCCCCAGCGGGGGGGAACCCCTTCTCCGGGGAGCTGTTTTTT. Protein sequence: CASSSPAGGNPFSGELFF.

The chain recombines TRBV6-5 with TRBJ1-5; D is unclear. The length of the CDR3 is 15 residues. CDR1 MNHEY and CDR2 SVGAGI come from the germline V gene. Trimming took 0 bases from V and 6 from J, leaving 12 bases between them. CDR3 region: CASSYSAGPGQPQHF. The CDR3 region has the DNA TGTGCCAGCAGTTACTCCGCAGGCCCGGGTCAGCCCCAGCATTTT.

The chain combines TRBV5-4 with TRBJ2-5; TRBD2 aligns across 10 bases. The CDR3 is made up of 15 amino acids. V lost 7 bases and J lost 5; bases outside the gene matches: 11. Germline CDR1 reads SGHNT; CDR2 reads YYREEE (reference sequence). CDR3: CASAKERGGGETQYF. For the CDR3, the DNA is TGTGCCAGCGCCAAGGAGCGGGGGGGCGGTGAGACCCAGTACTTC.

CDR3: CASSSRGDGRGNSPLHF. The CDR3 DNA is TGCGCCAGCAGCTCGCGGGGGGACGGGCGGGGAAATTCACCCCTCCACTTT. V and J are TRBV5-1 and TRBJ1-6; maybe TRBD1 (5 bases). The CDR3 totals 17 residues. From germline, CDR1 is SGHRS and CDR2 YFSETQ. Trimming shortened V by 3 bases and J by 7 bases, and 20 bases separated the two germline ends.

The chain is built from TRBV5-5 and TRBJ2-7, with D possibly TRBD1 on 5 matching bases. The germline V gene has CDR1 SGHKS and CDR2 YYEKEE (reference sequence). The CDR3 runs 12 residues. V lost 3 bases, J lost 3 bases, and 7 bases lay in between. Here the CDR3 reads CASSSQGYEQYF. The CDR3 region has the DNA TGTGCCAGCAGCTCCCAGGGCTACGAGCAGTACTTC.

This clone was seen only once. The rearrangement uses TRBV28 and TRBJ2-7, with D perhaps TRBD1 or TRBD2 (5 bases each). CDR1 is MDHEN and CDR2 is SYDVKM in the germline V gene. This CDR3 contains 10 residues. CDR3 sequence reads: CAIGGREQYF. Here the CDR3 DNA reads TGTGCGATTGGGGGACGCGAGCAGTACTTC.

This chain connects TRBV7-2 to TRBJ1-5; no reliable D call. The V gene's germline CDR1 is SGHTA and CDR2 FQGNSA. The CDR3 is 16 residues long. V lost 1 base, J lost 0 bases, and 10 bases lay in between. The CDR3 DNA sequence: TGTGCCAGCAGCTTAGGCGGCAGAGTTAGCAATCAGCCCCAGCATTTT. It translates to CASSLGGRVSNQPQHF.

The chain employs TRBV6-5 and TRBJ2-7, with unresolved D. The CDR3 runs 11 residues. V gave up 5 bases and J gave up 2 bases, with 4 bases separating them. Germline loops: CDR1 MNHEY, CDR2 SVGAGI. The DNA for the CDR3 is TGTGCCAGCAGTGATCCCTACGAGCAGTACTTC. Its translation is CASSDPYEQYF.

Only one count was recorded for this clone. The chain uses TRBV7-9 and TRBJ2-2, with D uncertain. The V end lost 7 bases, the J end lost 1 base, and 7 bases lay between the germline ends. CDR1 SEHNR and CDR2 FQNEAQ come from the germline V gene (reference sequence). The CDR3 sequence is 13 residues long. Written as DNA, the CDR3 is TGTGCCAGCATGTGGATGAACACCGGGGAGCTGTTTTTT. It specifies CASMWMNTGELFF.

V is TRBV6-1 and J is TRBJ1-3; possible D gene TRBD1, 6 bases. The CDR3 sequence is 15 residues long. Trimming stripped 10 bases from V and 0 bases from J, with 16 bases between. CDR1 MNHNS and CDR2 SASEGT come from the germline V gene. The chain's CDR3 is CATEDRAISGNTIYF. In DNA, the CDR3 is TGTGCCACCGAGGACAGAGCGATCTCTGGAAACACCATATATTTT.

V gene TRBV5-4 combines with J gene TRBJ2-2; 10 bases map to TRBD2. J was trimmed by 3 bases and V by 4 bases; bases with no gene match: 6. The CDR3 runs 16 residues. Germline V gene sequence: CDR1 SGHNT, CDR2 YYREEE (reference sequence). CDR3 amino acids: CASSRRLAGDTGELFF. The CDR3 DNA reads as TGTGCCAGCAGCCGCCGACTAGCGGGTGACACCGGGGAGCTGTTTTTT.

The CDR3 DNA is TGTGCCAGCAGCCTAAAGCAGGAGTTAGATGAAAAACTGTTTTTT. This translates into CASSLKQELDEKLFF. V gene TRBV9 combines with J gene TRBJ1-4, with no clear D. V lost 4 bases, J lost 6 bases, and 16 bases lay in between. This CDR3 has 15 amino acids. CDR1 is SGDLS and CDR2 is YYNGEE in the germline V gene.